The rows below give T cell receptor beta chains drawn from one sample of a study of blood T cells in healthy people across ages. A single record per CDR3 protein comes from TCRdb applying MiXCR to the 5' RACE reads. The table records 890,000 or so distinct CDR3 sequences, around 68% of them present only once. What was sequenced was blood. The receptor source for this set is a man aged 25-45 years in good health. Each CDR3 is given with its conserved first and last residue. A D gene is named only where the DNA matches it firmly. Part of the rows lack a size; the others show once, few, many or a class for expanded clones.

TRBJ2-1,TRBV9,TRBD1,NA,15,CASSLGQGAADEQFF,TGTGCCAGCAGCTTGGGACAGGGGGCAGCCGATGAGCAGTTCTTC
TRBJ2-5,TRBV13,TRBD2,NA,17,CASSTGTSGEIQETQYF,TGTGCCAGCAGCACCGGGACTAGCGGGGAAATACAAGAGACCCAGTACTTC
TRBJ2-7,TRBV4-3,NA,NA,14,CASSHLLTSGEQYF,TGCGCCAGCAGCCATCTTCTAACTTCTGGCGAGCAGTACTTC
TRBJ1-4,TRBV5-1,TRBD1,NA,16,CASSVGTGRGVRKLFF,TGCGCCAGCAGCGTCGGGACAGGGCGAGGGGTACGAAAACTGTTTTTT
TRBJ1-6,TRBV20-1,NA,NA,12,CSARVRGSPLHF,TGCAGTGCTAGAGTGCGGGGATCACCCCTCCACTTT
TRBJ2-5,TRBV5-4,TRBD1,once,14,CASRYGTAQETQYF,TGTGCCAGCAGATATGGGACAGCCCAAGAGACCCAGTACTTC
TRBJ2-1,TRBV20-1,TRBD1,many,14,CSAMIGTGGNEQFF,TGCAGTGCTATGATCGGGACAGGGGGGAATGAGCAGTTCTTC
TRBJ2-7,TRBV16,TRBD1,NA,13,CASKTDRAYEQYF,TGTGCCAGCAAGACAGACAGGGCCTACGAGCAGTACTTC
TRBJ1-2,TRBV24-1,NA,NA,14,CATSDSDINYGYTF,TGTGCCACCAGTGACTCGGACATTAACTATGGCTACACCTTC
TRBJ2-1,TRBV27,NA,NA,12,CASGTAHNEQFF,TGTGCCAGCGGAACTGCTCACAATGAGCAGTTCTTC
TRBJ1-6,TRBV7-9,NA,NA,13,CASAGGQDSPLHF,TGTGCCAGCGCTGGGGGTCAAGATTCACCCCTCCACTTT
TRBJ2-1,TRBV9,NA,NA,16,CASSGTQGGSYNEQFF,TGTGCCAGCAGCGGGACCCAGGGGGGGTCCTACAATGAGCAGTTCTTC
TRBJ2-7,TRBV5-1,NA,NA,14,CASSLRSGDPTQYF,TGCGCCAGCAGCTTGCGTTCAGGGGATCCGACGCAGTACTTC
TRBJ2-3,TRBV24-1,NA,once,17,CATSDFWASDSTDTQYF,TGTGCCACCAGTGATTTTTGGGCTAGCGATAGCACAGATACGCAGTATTTT
TRBJ2-4,TRBV20-1,NA,NA,15,CSASAGIWAKNIQYF,TGCAGTGCTAGTGCAGGGATTTGGGCCAAAAACATTCAGTACTTC
TRBJ2-7,TRBV20-1,NA,NA,13,CSARDFTGFEQYF,TGCAGTGCTAGAGACTTTACAGGGTTCGAGCAGTACTTC
TRBJ2-1,TRBV7-3,TRBD2,NA,16,CASSIVAGTPWVEQFF,TGTGCCAGCAGCATCGTAGCGGGGACACCTTGGGTTGAGCAGTTCTTC
TRBJ1-5,TRBV20-1,NA,once,16,CSASPHTIYSNQPQHF,TGCAGTGCTAGTCCCCATACAATTTATAGCAATCAGCCCCAGCATTTT
TRBJ1-6,TRBV20-1,NA,NA,14,CSATIDRLDSPLHF,TGCAGTGCCACGATCGACAGGTTGGACTCACCCCTCCACTTT
TRBJ2-5,TRBV20-1,NA,NA,15,CSANLQGNPGETQYF,TGCAGTGCAAATCTCCAGGGCAATCCGGGGGAGACCCAGTACTTC
TRBJ2-7,TRBV18,NA,NA,13,CASSMGRESEQYF,TGTGCCAGCTCCATGGGACGCGAGAGCGAGCAGTACTTC
TRBJ2-5,TRBV4-3,TRBD2,NA,15,CASSQRSGGDNEQYF,TGCGCCAGCAGCCAGCGTAGCGGGGGGGACAATGAGCAGTACTTC
TRBJ2-5,TRBV5-1,NA,NA,11,CASGSGETQYF,TGCGCCAGCGGCTCTGGAGAGACCCAGTACTTC
TRBJ1-1,TRBV20-1,TRBD1,once,13,CSAPRQGITEAFF,TGCAGTGCTCCCCGACAGGGGATAACTGAAGCTTTCTTT
TRBJ1-5,TRBV11-2,NA,NA,14,CASSLPGPLQPQHF,TGTGCCAGCAGCCTTCCGGGTCCGCTCCAGCCCCAGCATTTT
TRBJ1-4,TRBV6-5,NA,NA,15,CASRRQDRTNEKLFF,TGTGCCAGCAGAAGACAGGACAGAACTAATGAAAAACTGTTTTTT
TRBJ2-7,TRBV6-1,NA,NA,15,CASSEGSAPSYEQYF,TGTGCCAGCAGTGAGGGTTCGGCCCCGTCCTACGAGCAGTACTTC
TRBJ2-1,TRBV13,NA,NA,13,CASSTTGNNEQFF,TGTGCCAGCAGCACTACAGGGAACAATGAGCAGTTCTTC
TRBJ1-3,TRBV21-1,NA,once,14,CASSTEGPGNTIYF,TGTGCCAGCAGCACCGAGGGACCTGGAAACACCATATATTTT
TRBJ2-3,TRBV5-1,NA,few,12,CASRGEADTQYF,TGCGCCAGCAGGGGGGAAGCAGATACGCAGTATTTT
TRBJ2-5,TRBV7-9,TRBD1,few,15,CASSSSGGLRETQYF,TGTGCCAGCAGCTCATCAGGGGGTCTCCGGGAGACCCAGTACTTC
TRBJ2-3,TRBV20-1,TRBD2,NA,17,CSARDRGSGGFTDTQYF,TGCAGTGCTAGAGATCGAGGTAGCGGGGGTTTCACAGATACGCAGTATTTT
TRBJ2-7,TRBV27,NA,NA,14,CASSPTGSAYEQYF,TGTGCCAGCAGTCCCACAGGGTCAGCCTACGAGCAGTACTTC
TRBJ2-3,TRBV7-3,TRBD2,NA,16,CASSSTSGGLGNTQYF,TGTGCCAGCAGCTCGACTAGCGGGGGATTAGGAAATACGCAGTATTTT
TRBJ2-2,TRBV29-1,NA,NA,13,CSVDGANTGELFF,TGCAGCGTTGATGGGGCGAACACCGGGGAGCTGTTTTTT
TRBJ2-1,TRBV20-1,NA,NA,12,CSAYRVGDEQFF,TGCAGTGCTTACAGGGTTGGGGATGAGCAGTTCTTC
TRBJ2-2,TRBV4-1,NA,NA,16,CASSLRGQNNTGELFF,TGCGCCAGCAGCCTCCGAGGACAGAATAACACCGGGGAGCTGTTTTTT
TRBJ2-3,TRBV28,TRBD1,once,16,CASSATGDRWTDTQYF,TGTGCCAGCAGTGCAACCGGGGACAGGTGGACAGATACGCAGTATTTT
TRBJ1-1,TRBV30,NA,NA,11,CARTQNTEAFF,TGTGCCAGGACACAGAACACTGAAGCTTTCTTT